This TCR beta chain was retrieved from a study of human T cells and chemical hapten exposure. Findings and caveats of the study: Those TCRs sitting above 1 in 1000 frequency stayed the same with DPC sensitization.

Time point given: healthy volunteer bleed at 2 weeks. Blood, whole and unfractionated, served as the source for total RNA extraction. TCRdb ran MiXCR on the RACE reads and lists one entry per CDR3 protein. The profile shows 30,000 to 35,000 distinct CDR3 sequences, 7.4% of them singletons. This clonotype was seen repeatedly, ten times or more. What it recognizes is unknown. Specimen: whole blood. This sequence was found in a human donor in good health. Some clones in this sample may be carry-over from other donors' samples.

The CDR3 DNA is TGCGCCAGCAGCAAAGCGAGTAACACCGGGGAGCTGTTTTTT. This sequence encodes CASSKASNTGELFF. This chain connects TRBV5-1 to TRBJ2-2, with D hard to call. V was trimmed by 4 bases and J by 2 bases, leaving 9 bases between them. Per germline, CDR1 SGHRS and CDR2 YFSETQ. This CDR3 spans 14 amino acids. Full variable domain (remainder filled in from reference TRBV5-1 and TRBJ2-2): KAGVTQTPRYLIKTRGQQVTLSCSPISGHRSVSWYQQTPGQGLQFLFEYFSETQRNKGNFPGRFSGRQFSNSRSEMNVSTLELGDSALYLCASSKASNTGELFFGEGSRLTVL.